The 2 T cell receptor beta chains below were found in one sample sequenced in a study of blood T cell repertoires in COVID-19. TCRdb's table, derived via immunoSEQ multiplex PCR, lists solely in-frame clones and lacks some. The sample shows around 220,000 clones, approximately 86% of them seen only once. Material for sequencing was peripheral blood. The receptors come from a woman of 80 years or more with active or convalescent COVID-19.

The V and J genes are TRBV2 and TRBJ1-1; TRBD1 agrees at 7 bases. Germline V gives CDR1 SNHLY, CDR2 FYNNEI. CDR3 size: 17 residues. Trimming cost V 6 bases and J 1 base; bases outside gene matches: 14. The chain's CDR3 is CASSETRGLIWNTEAFF. For the CDR3, the DNA is TGTGCCAGCAGCGAGACGAGGGGGCTGATTTGGAACACTGAAGCTTTCTTT.

The CDR3 here is CASGLAASANTGELFF. In nucleotides, the CDR3 is TGTGCTAGTGGTTTAGCCGCCAGCGCGAACACCGGGGAGCTGTTTTTT. The chain has TRBV12-5 and TRBJ2-2; unclear D gene. Germline V lookup: CDR1 LGHNT, CDR2 FRNRAP. V gave up 3 bases and J gave up 0 bases, with 11 bases separating them. CDR3 length: 16 residues.